This is a list of T cell receptor beta chains from one sample in a study of CD8 T cells in Susac syndrome. TCRdb recomputed calls from the immunoSEQ multiplex PCR reads with MiXCR, one row per CDR3 protein. The sample shows around 79,000 distinct CDR3 sequences, around 96% of them seen only once. The specimen was CD8+ T cells from PBMCs. All receptors derive from a human donor with multiple sclerosis. Both conserved end residues are part of each CDR3. D genes are given only for firm matches. Some rows have no size entry. The others give once, few or many, or a class for an expanded clone.

D: TRBD1; J: TRBJ1-2; size: -; V: TRBV7-2; CDR3: CASSSPGGYGYTF; DNA: TGTGCCAGCAGCTCCCCAGGGGGCTATGGCTACACCTTC
D: -; J: TRBJ1-1; size: -; V: TRBV2; CDR3: CASSEGRNTEAFF; DNA: TGTGCCAGCAGTGAGGGGCGGAACACTGAAGCTTTCTTT
D: TRBD1; J: TRBJ2-6; size: -; V: TRBV7-9; CDR3: CASSLGPGTGSGANVLTF; DNA: TGTGCCAGCAGCTTAGGTCCCGGGACAGGCTCTGGGGCCAACGTCCTGACTTTC
D: -; J: TRBJ1-1; size: -; V: TRBV29-1; CDR3: CSVEGQYTEAFF; DNA: TGCAGCGTTGAGGGTCAGTACACTGAAGCTTTCTTT
D: -; J: TRBJ2-1; size: -; V: TRBV4-2; CDR3: CASSPGRETQESYNEQFF; DNA: TGTGCCAGCAGCCCTGGACGGGAAACACAGGAGTCCTACAATGAGCAGTTCTTC
D: -; J: TRBJ2-7; size: once; V: TRBV7-9; CDR3: CASSPPGTTSNEQYF; DNA: TGTGCCAGCAGTCCGCCCGGGACCACTTCTAACGAGCAGTACTTC
D: -; J: TRBJ2-5; size: -; V: TRBV18; CDR3: CASSLGGKSQETQYF; DNA: TGTGCCAGCTCACTTGGCGGGAAGAGTCAAGAGACCCAGTACTTC
D: -; J: TRBJ2-5; size: -; V: TRBV6-5; CDR3: CASSYSVVAQPKETQYF; DNA: TGTGCCAGCAGTTACTCGGTTGTCGCACAGCCAAAAGAGACCCAGTACTTC
D: TRBD1; J: TRBJ1-1; size: -; V: TRBV3-1; CDR3: CASSQVWERGQMNTEAFF; DNA: TGTGCCAGCAGCCAAGTATGGGAAAGGGGGCAGATGAACACTGAAGCTTTCTTT
D: -; J: TRBJ2-6; size: -; V: TRBV5-4; CDR3: CASSYRSSGANVLTF; DNA: TGTGCCAGCAGTTACAGGTCCTCTGGGGCCAACGTCCTGACTTTC
D: TRBD2; J: TRBJ2-7; size: -; V: TRBV6-6; CDR3: CASSYGPGLAGAVYF; DNA: TGTGCCAGCAGTTACGGCCCCGGACTAGCGGGAGCGGTGTACTTC
D: TRBD1; J: TRBJ1-2; size: -; V: TRBV3-1; CDR3: CASSQYRDRVNYGYTF; DNA: TGTGCCAGCAGCCAGTACCGGGACAGGGTGAACTATGGCTACACCTTC
D: TRBD2; J: TRBJ2-4; size: -; V: TRBV3-1; CDR3: CASSQTSSGAKNIQYF; DNA: TGTGCCAGCAGCCAAACCTCTAGCGGGGCCAAAAACATTCAGTACTTC
D: -; J: TRBJ1-1; size: -; V: TRBV5-1; CDR3: CASSGRPNTEAFF; DNA: TGCGCCAGCAGCGGGAGGCCGAACACTGAAGCTTTCTTT
D: TRBD2; J: TRBJ2-5; size: -; V: TRBV5-1; CDR3: CASSPGLEETQYF; DNA: TGCGCCAGCAGCCCCGGACTAGAAGAGACCCAGTACTTC
D: -; J: TRBJ2-7; size: -; V: TRBV10-3; CDR3: CAIGTSKSSYEQYF; DNA: TGTGCCATAGGGACTTCCAAGAGCTCCTACGAGCAGTACTTC
D: -; J: TRBJ2-3; size: once; V: TRBV10-1; CDR3: CASSEGLTTDTQYF; DNA: TGCGCCAGCAGTGAGGGGCTTACCACAGATACGCAGTATTTT
D: TRBD1; J: TRBJ1-2; size: -; V: TRBV29-1; CDR3: CSVESRDRGARGYGYTF; DNA: TGCAGCGTTGAAAGCCGGGACAGGGGAGCGAGAGGCTATGGCTACACCTTC
D: -; J: TRBJ2-1; size: -; V: TRBV7-3; CDR3: CASSLGPYGVETARYNEQFF; DNA: TGTGCCAGCAGCTTAGGGCCCTATGGCGTCGAAACGGCTCGGTACAATGAGCAGTTCTTC
D: -; J: TRBJ1-1; size: -; V: TRBV19; CDR3: CASSWGWQGNTEAFF; DNA: TGTGCCAGTAGTTGGGGATGGCAGGGGAACACTGAAGCTTTCTTT
D: -; J: TRBJ1-2; size: -; V: TRBV7-9; CDR3: CASSLSQGTNYGYTF; DNA: TGTGCCAGCAGCTTAAGTCAGGGGACGAACTATGGCTACACCTTC
D: -; J: TRBJ2-2; size: -; V: TRBV7-2; CDR3: CASSLVMAGRSANTGELFF; DNA: TGTGCCAGCAGCTTAGTTATGGCGGGCCGTTCCGCGAACACCGGGGAGCTGTTTTTT
D: -; J: TRBJ1-6; size: -; V: TRBV5-6; CDR3: CASSLGLYGAAPLHF; DNA: TGTGCCAGCAGCTTGGGACTGTACGGAGCTGCCCCCCTCCACTTT